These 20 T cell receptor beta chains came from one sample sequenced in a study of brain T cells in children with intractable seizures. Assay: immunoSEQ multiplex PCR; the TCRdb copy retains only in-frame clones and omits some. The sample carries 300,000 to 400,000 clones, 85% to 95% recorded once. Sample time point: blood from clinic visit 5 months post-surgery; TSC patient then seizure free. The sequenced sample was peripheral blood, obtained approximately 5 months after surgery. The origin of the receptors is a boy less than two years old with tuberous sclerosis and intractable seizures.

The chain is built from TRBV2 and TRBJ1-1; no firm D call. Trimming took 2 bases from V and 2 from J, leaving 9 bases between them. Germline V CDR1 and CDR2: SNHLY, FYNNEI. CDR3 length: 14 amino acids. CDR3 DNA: TGTGCCAGCAGTGAATGGGCAGCCAACACTGAAGCTTTCTTT. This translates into CASSEWAANTEAFF. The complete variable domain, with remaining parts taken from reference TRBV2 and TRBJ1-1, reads EPEVTQTPSHQVTQMGQEVILRCVPISNHLYFYWYRQILGQKVEFLVSFYNNEISEKSEIFDDQFSVERPDGSNFTLKIRSTKLEDSAMYFCASSEWAANTEAFFGQGTRLTVV.

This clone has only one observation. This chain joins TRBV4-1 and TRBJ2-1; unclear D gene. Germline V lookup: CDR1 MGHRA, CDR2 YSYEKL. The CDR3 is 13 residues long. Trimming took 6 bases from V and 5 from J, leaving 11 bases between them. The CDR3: CASRPAADNEQFF. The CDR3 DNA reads TGCGCCAGCAGGCCGGCGGCAGACAATGAGCAGTTCTTC.

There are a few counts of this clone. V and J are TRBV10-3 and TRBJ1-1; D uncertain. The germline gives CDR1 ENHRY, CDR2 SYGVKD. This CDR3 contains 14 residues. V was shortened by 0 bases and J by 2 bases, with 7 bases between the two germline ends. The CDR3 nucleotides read TGTGCCATCAGTGAGTCGGTAGGAAACACTGAAGCTTTCTTT. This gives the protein CAISESVGNTEAFF.

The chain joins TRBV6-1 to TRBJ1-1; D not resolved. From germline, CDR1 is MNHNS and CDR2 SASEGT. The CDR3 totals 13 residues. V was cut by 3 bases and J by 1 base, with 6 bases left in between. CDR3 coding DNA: TGTGCCAGCAGTGAGTCTCGGAACACTGAAGCTTTCTTT. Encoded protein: CASSESRNTEAFF.

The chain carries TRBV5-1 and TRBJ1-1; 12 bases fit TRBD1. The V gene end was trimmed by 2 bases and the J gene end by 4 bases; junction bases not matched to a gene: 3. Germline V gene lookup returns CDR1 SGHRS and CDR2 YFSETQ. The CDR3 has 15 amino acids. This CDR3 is CASSLGTGGATEAFF. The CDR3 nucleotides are TGCGCCAGCAGCTTAGGGACAGGGGGCGCCACTGAAGCTTTCTTT.

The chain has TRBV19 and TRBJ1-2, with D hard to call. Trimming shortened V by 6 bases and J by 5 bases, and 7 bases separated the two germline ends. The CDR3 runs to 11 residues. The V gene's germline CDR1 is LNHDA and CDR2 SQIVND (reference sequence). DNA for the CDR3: TGTGCCAGTAGCCGGGCTTATGGCTACACCTTC. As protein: CASSRAYGYTF. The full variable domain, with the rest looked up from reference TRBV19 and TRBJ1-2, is DGGITQSPKYLFRKEGQNVTLSCEQNLNHDAMYWYRQDPGQGLRLIYYSQIVNDFQKGDIAEGYSVSREKKESFPLTVTSAQKNPTAFYLCASSRAYGYTFGSGTRLTVV.

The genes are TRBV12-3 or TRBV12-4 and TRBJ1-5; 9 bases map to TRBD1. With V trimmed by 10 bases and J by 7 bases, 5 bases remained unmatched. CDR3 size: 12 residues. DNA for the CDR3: TGTGCCACCCGACAGGGGGACCAGCCCCAGCATTTT. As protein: CATRQGDQPQHF.

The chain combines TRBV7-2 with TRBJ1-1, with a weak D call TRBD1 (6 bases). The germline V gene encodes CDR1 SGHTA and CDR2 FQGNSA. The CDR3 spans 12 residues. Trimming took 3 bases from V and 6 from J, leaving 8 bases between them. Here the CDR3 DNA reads TGTGCCAGCAGCTTGGGGGCGCCTGAAGCTTTCTTT. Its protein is CASSLGAPEAFF.

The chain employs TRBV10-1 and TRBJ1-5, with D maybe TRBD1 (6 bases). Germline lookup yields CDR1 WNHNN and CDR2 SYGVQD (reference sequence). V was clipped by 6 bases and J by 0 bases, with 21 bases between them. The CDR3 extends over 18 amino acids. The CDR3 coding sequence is TGCGCCAGCAGAGGGGGTGTCACAGGAGGTCCTAGCAATCAGCCCCAGCATTTT. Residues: CASRGGVTGGPSNQPQHF.

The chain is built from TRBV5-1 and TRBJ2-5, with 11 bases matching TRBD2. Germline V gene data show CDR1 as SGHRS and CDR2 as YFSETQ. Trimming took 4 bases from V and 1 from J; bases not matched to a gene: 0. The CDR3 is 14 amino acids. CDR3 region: CASSGTSGQETQYF. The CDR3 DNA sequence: TGCGCCAGCAGCGGGACTAGCGGCCAAGAGACCCAGTACTTC. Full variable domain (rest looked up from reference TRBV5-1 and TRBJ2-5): KAGVTQTPRYLIKTRGQQVTLSCSPISGHRSVSWYQQTPGQGLQFLFEYFSETQRNKGNFPGRFSGRQFSNSRSEMNVSTLELGDSALYLCASSGTSGQETQYFGPGTRLLVL.

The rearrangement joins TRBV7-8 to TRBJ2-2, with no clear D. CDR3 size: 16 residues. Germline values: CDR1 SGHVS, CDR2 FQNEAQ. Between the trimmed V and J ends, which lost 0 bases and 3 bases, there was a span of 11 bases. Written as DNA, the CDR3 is TGTGCCAGCAGCTTAGCGAACGCCGCCTACACCGGGGAGCTGTTTTTT. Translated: CASSLANAAYTGELFF.

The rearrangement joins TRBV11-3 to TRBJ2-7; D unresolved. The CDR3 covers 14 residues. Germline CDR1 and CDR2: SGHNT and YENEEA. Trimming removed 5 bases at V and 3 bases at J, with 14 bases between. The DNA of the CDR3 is TGTGCCAGCAGCACCACCGACGGAGACTACGAGCAGTACTTC. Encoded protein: CASSTTDGDYEQYF.

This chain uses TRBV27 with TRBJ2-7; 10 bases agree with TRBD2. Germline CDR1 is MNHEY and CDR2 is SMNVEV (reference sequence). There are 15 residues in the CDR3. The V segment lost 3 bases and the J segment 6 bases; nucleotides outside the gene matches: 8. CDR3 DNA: TGTGCCAGCAGTTTTTTAGCGGGGGGCCGGGGCGAGCAGTACTTC. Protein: CASSFLAGGRGEQYF.

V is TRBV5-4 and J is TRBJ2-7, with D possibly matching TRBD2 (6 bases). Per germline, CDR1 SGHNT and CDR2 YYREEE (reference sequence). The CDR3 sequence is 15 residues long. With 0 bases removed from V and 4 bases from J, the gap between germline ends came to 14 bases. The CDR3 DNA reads TGTGCCAGCAGCTTGGAAGGTTTCCGGGGGTACGAGCAGTACTTC. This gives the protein CASSLEGFRGYEQYF.

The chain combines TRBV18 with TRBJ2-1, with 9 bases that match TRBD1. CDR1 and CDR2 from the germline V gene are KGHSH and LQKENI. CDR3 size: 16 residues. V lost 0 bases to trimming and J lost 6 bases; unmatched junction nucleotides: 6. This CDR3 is CASSPPIGQGRNEQFF. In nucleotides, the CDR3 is TGTGCCAGCTCACCACCGATAGGACAGGGGCGCAATGAGCAGTTCTTC.

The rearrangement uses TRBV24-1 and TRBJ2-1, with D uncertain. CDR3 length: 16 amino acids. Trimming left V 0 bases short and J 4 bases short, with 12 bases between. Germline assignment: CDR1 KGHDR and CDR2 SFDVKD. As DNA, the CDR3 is TGTGCCACCAGTGATTTGATGGCGACAAGATACAATGAGCAGTTCTTC. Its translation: CATSDLMATRYNEQFF.

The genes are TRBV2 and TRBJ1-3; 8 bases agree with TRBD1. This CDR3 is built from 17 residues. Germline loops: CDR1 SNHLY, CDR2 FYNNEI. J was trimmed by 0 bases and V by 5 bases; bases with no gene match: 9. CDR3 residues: CASSRFGTGGSGNTIYF. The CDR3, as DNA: TGTGCCAGCAGTCGATTCGGAACAGGGGGCTCTGGAAACACCATATATTTT.

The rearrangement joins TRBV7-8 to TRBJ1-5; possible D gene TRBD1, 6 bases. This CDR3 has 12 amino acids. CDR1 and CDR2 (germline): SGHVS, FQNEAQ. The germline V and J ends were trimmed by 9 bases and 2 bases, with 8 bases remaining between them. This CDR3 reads CASRQGNQPQHF. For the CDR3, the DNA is TGTGCCAGTCGACAGGGCAATCAGCCCCAGCATTTT.

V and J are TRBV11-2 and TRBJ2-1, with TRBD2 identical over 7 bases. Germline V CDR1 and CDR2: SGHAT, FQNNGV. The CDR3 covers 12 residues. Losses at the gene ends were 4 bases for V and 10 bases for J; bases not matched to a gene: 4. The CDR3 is CASSSSGEEQFF. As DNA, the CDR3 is TGTGCCAGCAGCTCAAGCGGGGAGGAGCAGTTCTTC.

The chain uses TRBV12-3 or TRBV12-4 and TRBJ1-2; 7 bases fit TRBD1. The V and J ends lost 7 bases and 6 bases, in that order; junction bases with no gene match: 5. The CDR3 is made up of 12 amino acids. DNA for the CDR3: TGTGCCAGCACACCGGACAGGCATGGCTACACCTTC. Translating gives CASTPDRHGYTF.